This T cell receptor beta chain came from a study of blood T cell repertoires in COVID-19. Whole-study context: The analysed material was cDNA or gDNA that came from T cells, B-cell-depleted T cells, or PBMCs.

Repertoires were generated with immunoSEQ multiplex PCR, while TCRdb's copy carries only in-frame clones and drops some. The top ten hold about 9% of the sample, which has about 49,000 clones, under 70% seen once. The CDR3 runs 14 residues. Germline CDR1 and CDR2: MGHRA and YSYEKL. The V gene end was trimmed by 4 bases and the J gene end by 8 bases; junction bases not matched to a gene: 8. The source is a woman aged 65 to 85 with acute or convalescent COVID-19. This chain connects TRBV4-1 to TRBJ1-2, with 9 bases matching TRBD1. Sequencing was carried out using peripheral blood. CDR3 sequence (DNA): TGCGCCAGCAGCCGGACAGGGGTAGTTGTCGGCTACACCTTC. Protein: CASSRTGVVVGYTF.